The sequence of this TCR beta chain was determined in a study of beta chain features in type 1 diabetes. Since all of the isolated RNA was reverse transcribed, expressed TCRB transcripts were what got sequenced. TCRdb keeps only in-frame clones here, not all; method: immunoSEQ multiplex PCR. Of some 330,000 clones in the sample, roughly 12% are singletons; the top ten hold around 0.01%. The study, taken as a whole, reports: Within each of all four CD4+ subsets, Type 1 diabetes patients had TCRB CDR3s that were moderately but significantly shorter. Fewer junction insertions and more nucleotide deletions appeared in type 1 diabetes patients. It was not settled here whether HLA type affects TCRB rearrangement.

This clone was observed a handful of times. Its antigen is not known. Trimming took off 7 bases at V and 9 bases at J, with 16 bases between the two ends. The CDR3 is 13 amino acids. Germline lookup yields CDR1 SEHNR and CDR2 FQNEAQ (reference sequence). The receptor was derived from a woman aged 18-29 years with type 1 diabetes. The sample taken for sequencing was naive CD4+ T cells from blood. The genes are TRBV7-9 and TRBJ2-1, with D maybe TRBD1 (6 bases). DNA of the CDR3: TGTGCCAGCATTTTTACAGGGACGGGTGAGCAGTTCTTC. Translation: CASIFTGTGEQFF.